Listed below are T cell receptor beta chains from one sample, sequenced in a study of human T cells and chemical hapten exposure. TCRdb fed the RACE reads into MiXCR, producing one record per CDR3 protein. The sample has 80,000 to 100,000 distinct CDR3 sequences, less than 11% seen once. The specimen comprised whole blood, sampled in connection with sensitization to the hapten diphenylcyclopropenone (DPC). These receptors originate from a woman in her forties or fifties with alopecia areata. Some clones in this sample may be carry-over from other donors' samples. Both conserved end residues are part of each CDR3. Fields, in order: V gene, J gene, clone size, D gene, CDR3 DNA, CDR3 protein. A D gene is named only where the DNA matches it firmly. The size of a clone is reported for some rows only, either as once, few or many, or as a class for expanded clones.

TRBV27	TRBJ2-2	few	TRBD2	TGTGCCAGGATTAGACTAGCGGGGAACACCGGGGAGCTGTTTTTT	CARIRLAGNTGELFF
TRBV28	TRBJ2-1	.	TRBD1	TGTGCCAGCAGTACAGGGGGCGCATCCTACAATGAGCAGTTCTTC	CASSTGGASYNEQFF
TRBV29-1	TRBJ2-1	few	.	TGCAGGGCCGGGGGACCCTACAATGAGCAGTTCTTC	CRAGGPYNEQFF
TRBV5-1	TRBJ2-7	many	TRBD1	TGCGCCAGCAGGACAGAACCGGGACAGTTTGGGGAGCAGTACTTC	CASRTEPGQFGEQYF
TRBV18	TRBJ1-1	.	.	TGTGCCAGCTCACAAAACACTGAAGCTTTCTTT	CASSQNTEAFF
TRBV5-1	TRBJ2-1	few	TRBD2	TGCGCCAGCAGCTTCCGAGGGGCTAGAGCGGGGAGCGCCTACAATGAGCAGTTCTTC	CASSFRGARAGSAYNEQFF
TRBV5-1	TRBJ2-7	.	.	TGCGCCAGCAGCCCTGCAAGGGGGGACGGACGGTACGAGCAGTACTTC	CASSPARGDGRYEQYF
TRBV19	TRBJ2-3	few	.	TGTGCCAGTAGTAGCACGGGCCGCACAGATACGCAGTATTTT	CASSSTGRTDTQYF
TRBV29-1	TRBJ2-1	many	.	TGCAGCGTTCCACCTTCCGTGCCTTACAATGAGCAGTTCTTC	CSVPPSVPYNEQFF
TRBV5-1	TRBJ1-2	few	TRBD1	TGCGCCAGCAGCCAACGGACAGGGAGCGATGGCTACACCTTC	CASSQRTGSDGYTF
TRBV7-9	TRBJ2-1	many	.	TGTGCCAGCAGCTTAGTTCGGGTCGGGAGCCCGCTAGTGGAGCAGTTCTTC	CASSLVRVGSPLVEQFF
TRBV7-9	TRBJ2-2	.	.	TGTGCCAGCAGCTTAGCCCACGGGGAGCTGTTTTTT	CASSLAHGELFF
TRBV28	TRBJ2-3	.	TRBD2	TGTGCCAGCAGCCCGAGGACTAGTTTAGCAGATACGCAGTATTTT	CASSPRTSLADTQYF
TRBV15	TRBJ2-2	many	.	TGTGCCACCAGCCGGACAGGGACTAGCCGTCCCGGGGAGCTGTTTTTT	CATSRTGTSRPGELFF
TRBV5-6	TRBJ1-1	many	.	TGTGCCAGCAGCTTGGTCGCCAGGGATTTCCCTGAAGCTTTCTTT	CASSLVARDFPEAFF
TRBV7-9	TRBJ1-1	few	.	TGTGCCAGCCCCGGTGATCCATCCACTGAAGCTTTCTTT	CASPGDPSTEAFF
TRBV2	TRBJ1-6	many	.	TGTGCCAGCAGTGAGAGGTGGAATAATTCACCCCTCCACTTT	CASSERWNNSPLHF
TRBV20-1	TRBJ2-7	few	.	TGCAGTGCTAGGGGCGGGGGCGCTTCCTACGAGCAGTACTTC	CSARGGGASYEQYF
TRBV7-6	TRBJ2-7	many	.	TGTGCCAGCAGCCCAGAGGGGGGACAATTGAGCTCCTACGAGCAGTACTTC	CASSPEGGQLSSYEQYF
TRBV29-1	TRBJ2-7	.	TRBD2	TGCAGCGTCACAACTTGGACTAGCGGGAGTGCCTACGAGCAGTACTTC	CSVTTWTSGSAYEQYF
TRBV6-6	TRBJ1-6	.	.	TGTGCCAGCAGCGGACAGAATTCACCCCTCCACTTT	CASSGQNSPLHF
TRBV12-3/TRBV12-4	TRBJ2-5	many	TRBD2	TGTGCCAGCAGTTTGATCGCGGGAGGCTATCAAGAGACCCAGTACTTC	CASSLIAGGYQETQYF
TRBV6-2/TRBV6-3	TRBJ2-1	.	.	TGTGCCAGCAGTTACGGCCCTGGCGGCAATGAGCAGTTCTTC	CASSYGPGGNEQFF
TRBV18	TRBJ1-1	few	.	TGTGCCAGCTCACCAGGGCCGTTGAACACTGAAGCTTTCTTT	CASSPGPLNTEAFF
TRBV27	TRBJ2-7	many	.	TGTGCCAGCAGTTTAAATAGTTTCGGCGAGCAGTACTTC	CASSLNSFGEQYF
TRBV12-3/TRBV12-4	TRBJ2-5	.	.	TGTGCCAGCAGTTCCGCAGAGACCCAGTACTTC	CASSSAETQYF
TRBV12-3/TRBV12-4	TRBJ2-3	.	TRBD1	TGTGCCAGTAGACTACAGGGGAGCACAGATACGCAGTATTTT	CASRLQGSTDTQYF
TRBV2	TRBJ1-6	.	TRBD1	TGTGCCACCACGACAGGGGCAAATTCACCCCTCCACTTT	CATTTGANSPLHF
TRBV6-6	TRBJ2-2	many	TRBD2	TGTGCCAGCAGAGGGGAGGGGACCGGGGAGCTGTTTTTT	CASRGEGTGELFF
TRBV6-6	TRBJ1-2	many	TRBD1	TGTGCCAGCAGTTACTCAGGGGGCAATAACTATGGCTACACCTTC	CASSYSGGNNYGYTF
TRBV3-1	TRBJ1-4	.	.	TGTGCCAGCAGCCAAGAAGCAAATGAAAAACTGTTTTTT	CASSQEANEKLFF
TRBV6-5	TRBJ2-3	many	.	TGTGCCAGCAGAGACCACGGGAGTAGCAGCACAGATACGCAGTATTTT	CASRDHGSSSTDTQYF
TRBV20-1	TRBJ1-5	few	.	TGCAGTGCTAGAGACCGGGACTACGGGGTCAATCAGCCCCAGCATTTT	CSARDRDYGVNQPQHF
TRBV3-1	TRBJ1-2	few	.	TGTGCCAGCAGCCAGGGGAGAGACAATGGCTACACCTTC	CASSQGRDNGYTF
TRBV7-6	TRBJ2-7	.	TRBD2	TGTGCCAGCAGCTTAGCGCTCGCGGGAGGAGGCGAGCAGTACTTC	CASSLALAGGGEQYF
TRBV19	TRBJ1-4	few	.	TGTGCCACCTCGGACAGCCTTAATGAAAAACTGTTTTTT	CATSDSLNEKLFF
TRBV9	TRBJ2-3	.	.	TGTGCCAGCAGCGGAACGGGAGAGGCAGATACGCAGTATTTT	CASSGTGEADTQYF
TRBV18	TRBJ1-5	many	.	TGTGCCAGCTCACCAGAAGGACAAAGCGGGCAGCCCCAGCATTTT	CASSPEGQSGQPQHF
TRBV7-8	TRBJ1-1	few	.	TGTGCCAGCAGCACCACGACAGTCGGAGACACTGAAGCTTTCTTT	CASSTTTVGDTEAFF
TRBV29-1	TRBJ2-2	many	.	TGCAGCGCTGGTTTGTCAGGGACCGGGGAGCTGTTTTTT	CSAGLSGTGELFF